This entry lists 18 T cell receptor beta chains sequenced from one sample in a study of T cells expressing NK-cell markers. TCRdb re-analyzed the 5' RACE reads; it lists each CDR3 protein once, without DNA. This sample's table reports some 450,000 distinct CDR3 sequences. Sequencing was carried out using blood T cells: a sorted CD56 or NKG2C T cell subset, CD4+ or CD8+ T cells, or bulk PBMC T cells (not recorded which). Source of these receptors: a woman aged 18 to 75 in good health.

The genes are TRBV20-1 and TRBJ2-5; TCRdb selects TRBD2, and the lack of DNA leaves this call unchecked. This CDR3 is built from 15 residues. Per germline, CDR1 DFQATT and CDR2 SNEGSKA (reference sequence). This CDR3 is CSAPSARNTQETQYF.

The chain links TRBV11-1 to TRBJ2-3; no DNA is available, so the TRBD2 call from TCRdb remains unchecked. In germline, CDR1 is SGHAT, CDR2 FQDESV (reference sequence). The CDR3 consists of 18 residues. The CDR3 is CASSLAWSSGSLTDTQYF.

This chain connects TRBV9 to TRBJ2-3; without DNA, the TCRdb call of TRBD2 cannot be checked. The CDR3 covers 18 residues. Germline CDR1 and CDR2: SGDLS and YYNGEE. This chain's CDR3 is CASSTGLAGGLSTDTQYF. Drawing the rest from reference TRBV9 and TRBJ2-3, the complete variable domain is DSGVTQTPKHLITATGQRVTLRCSPRSGDLSVYWYQQSLDQGLQFLIQYYNGEERAKGNILERFSAQQFPDLHSELNLSSLELGDSALYFCASSTGLAGGLSTDTQYFGPGTRLTVL.

The V and J genes are TRBV6-1 and TRBJ2-7; the D gene TCRdb calls, TRBD1, cannot be checked with no DNA. CDR1 MNHNS and CDR2 SASEGT come from the germline V gene. The CDR3 covers 14 residues. The CDR3 protein is CASSPTGQADEQYF.

This chain connects TRBV27 to TRBJ1-6. Per germline, CDR1 MNHEY and CDR2 SMNVEV (reference sequence). CDR3 length: 15 amino acids. The CDR3 is CASSLRLWDNSPLHF.

This chain links TRBV7-9 with TRBJ2-1. The CDR3 runs 14 residues. Germline CDR1 is SEHNR and CDR2 is FQNEAQ (reference sequence). The CDR3 loop reads CASSLVPRSDEQFF.

The chain couples TRBV20-1 to TRBJ1-1; with no DNA, the TCRdb D assignment of TRBD1 cannot be verified. The germline CDR1 and CDR2 sequences are DFQATT and SNEGSKA (reference sequence). The CDR3 length is 14 residues. CDR3 sequence: CSARGGRGYTEAFF.

The chain carries TRBV15 and TRBJ1-2. This CDR3 spans 14 amino acids. Germline values: CDR1 LNHNV, CDR2 YYDKDF (reference sequence). The CDR3: CATSRDVGPMGYTF.

The chain couples TRBV4-3 to TRBJ2-2; TCRdb's assignment of TRBD1 cannot be checked, as there is no DNA. Germline values: CDR1 LGHNA, CDR2 YSLEER. The CDR3 runs to 16 residues. The CDR3 sequence is CASSQEWGGDTGELFF.

The rearrangement links TRBV7-9 to TRBJ2-5. CDR3 length equals 13 residues. Per germline, CDR1 SEHNR and CDR2 FQNEAQ (reference sequence). This CDR3 is CASSSTAEETQYF.

This chain links TRBV5-1 with TRBJ2-2; the D gene TCRdb calls, TRBD2, cannot be checked with no DNA. There are 15 residues in the CDR3. Germline assignment: CDR1 SGHRS and CDR2 YFSETQ. CDR3 sequence: CASSFSAGGTGELFF.

The chain carries TRBV20-1 and TRBJ2-7. Germline CDR1 is DFQATT and CDR2 is SNEGSKA (reference sequence). CDR3 length equals 13 residues. The CDR3 loop is CSATSGTTYEQYF.

The chain joins TRBV7-9 to TRBJ2-7; TCRdb's D call of TRBD2 is untestable without DNA. From germline, CDR1 is SEHNR and CDR2 FQNEAQ (reference sequence). This CDR3 is built from 15 residues. CDR3: CASSSIPGLRYEQYF.

The chain carries TRBV7-9 and TRBJ1-1; the D gene TCRdb calls, TRBD1, cannot be checked with no DNA. In germline, CDR1 is SEHNR, CDR2 FQNEAQ (reference sequence). The CDR3 runs 14 residues. The CDR3 protein is CASSSPYLNTEAFF.

This sequence joins TRBV7-9 and TRBJ2-7; TCRdb outputs TRBD1, but without DNA this stays unchecked. CDR3 length: 14 residues. Germline-derived CDR1 and CDR2 are SEHNR and FQNEAQ (reference sequence). CDR3 sequence: CASSPGQRSYEQYF.

The rearrangement joins TRBV4-1 to TRBJ1-2. Germline V gene data show CDR1 as MGHRA and CDR2 as YSYEKL. This CDR3 is built from 14 residues. This CDR3 reads CASSQESSLGGYTF.

The chain carries TRBV5-1 and TRBJ1-5. In germline, CDR1 is SGHRS, CDR2 YFSETQ. The CDR3 runs to 15 residues. The CDR3 region is CASSLEGGGNKPQHF.

The chain recombines TRBV20-1 with TRBJ2-5; TCRdb's D call of TRBD1 is untestable without DNA. This CDR3 has 17 residues. Germline CDR1 and CDR2: DFQATT and SNEGSKA (reference sequence). The CDR3 sequence is CSARDNNPDRAQETQYF.